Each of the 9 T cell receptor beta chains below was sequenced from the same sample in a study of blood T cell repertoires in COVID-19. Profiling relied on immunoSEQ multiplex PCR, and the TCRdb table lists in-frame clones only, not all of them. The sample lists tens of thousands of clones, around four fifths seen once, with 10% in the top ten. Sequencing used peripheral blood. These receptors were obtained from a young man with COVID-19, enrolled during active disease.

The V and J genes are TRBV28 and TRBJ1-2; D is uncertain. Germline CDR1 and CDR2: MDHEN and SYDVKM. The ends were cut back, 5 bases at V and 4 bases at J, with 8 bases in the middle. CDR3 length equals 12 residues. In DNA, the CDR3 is TGTGCCAGCAGTGTCGACACCTATGGCTACACCTTC. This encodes CASSVDTYGYTF.

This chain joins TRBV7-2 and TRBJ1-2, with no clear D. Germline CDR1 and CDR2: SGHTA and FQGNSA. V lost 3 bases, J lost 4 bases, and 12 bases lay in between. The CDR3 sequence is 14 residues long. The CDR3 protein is CASSFTVGSYGYTF. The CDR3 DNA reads TGTGCCAGCAGCTTCACGGTCGGTAGCTATGGCTACACCTTC.

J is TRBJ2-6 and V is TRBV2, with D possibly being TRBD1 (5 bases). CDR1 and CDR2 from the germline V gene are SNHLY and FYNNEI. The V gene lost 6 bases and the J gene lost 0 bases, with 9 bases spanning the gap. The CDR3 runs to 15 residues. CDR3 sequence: CASRAQGSGANVLTF. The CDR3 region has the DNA TGTGCCAGCAGAGCTCAGGGCTCTGGGGCCAACGTCCTGACTTTC.

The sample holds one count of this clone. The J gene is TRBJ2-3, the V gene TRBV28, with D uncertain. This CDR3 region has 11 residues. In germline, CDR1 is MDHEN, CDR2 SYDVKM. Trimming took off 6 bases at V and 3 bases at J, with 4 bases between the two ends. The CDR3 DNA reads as TGTGCCAGCAGGACAACAGATACGCAGTATTTT. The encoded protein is CASRTTDTQYF.

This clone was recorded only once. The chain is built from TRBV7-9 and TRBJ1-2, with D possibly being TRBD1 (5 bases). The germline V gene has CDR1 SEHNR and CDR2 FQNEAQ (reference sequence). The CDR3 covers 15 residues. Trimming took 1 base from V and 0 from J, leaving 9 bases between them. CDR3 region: CASSLGRAPNYGYTF. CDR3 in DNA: TGTGCCAGCAGCTTAGGCAGGGCCCCTAACTATGGCTACACCTTC.

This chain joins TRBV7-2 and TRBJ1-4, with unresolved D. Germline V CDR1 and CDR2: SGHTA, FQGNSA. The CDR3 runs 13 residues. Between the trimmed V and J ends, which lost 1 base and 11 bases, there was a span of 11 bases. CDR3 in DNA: TGTGCCAGCAGCTTAGATTGGAGTGGCAAACTGTTTTTT. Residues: CASSLDWSGKLFF.

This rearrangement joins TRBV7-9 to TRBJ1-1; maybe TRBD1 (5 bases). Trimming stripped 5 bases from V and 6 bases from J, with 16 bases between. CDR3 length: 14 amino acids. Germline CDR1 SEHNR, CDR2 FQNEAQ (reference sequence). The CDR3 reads CASSVPLGGAEAFF. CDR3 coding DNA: TGTGCCAGCAGCGTACCACTGGGGGGGGCTGAAGCTTTCTTT.

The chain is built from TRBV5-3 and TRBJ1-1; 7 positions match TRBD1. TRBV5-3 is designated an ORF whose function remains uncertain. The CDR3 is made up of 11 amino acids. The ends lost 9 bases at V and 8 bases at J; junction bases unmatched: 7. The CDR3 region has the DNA TGTGCCACGAAACGGGACAGCGAAGCTTTCTTT. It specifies CATKRDSEAFF.

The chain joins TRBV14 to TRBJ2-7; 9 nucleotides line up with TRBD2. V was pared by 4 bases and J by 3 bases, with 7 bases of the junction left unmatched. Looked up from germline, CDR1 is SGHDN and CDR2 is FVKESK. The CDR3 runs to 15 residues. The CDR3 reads CASSPRLAGVYEQYF. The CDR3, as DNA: TGTGCCAGCAGCCCCCGGTTAGCGGGAGTCTACGAGCAGTACTTC.